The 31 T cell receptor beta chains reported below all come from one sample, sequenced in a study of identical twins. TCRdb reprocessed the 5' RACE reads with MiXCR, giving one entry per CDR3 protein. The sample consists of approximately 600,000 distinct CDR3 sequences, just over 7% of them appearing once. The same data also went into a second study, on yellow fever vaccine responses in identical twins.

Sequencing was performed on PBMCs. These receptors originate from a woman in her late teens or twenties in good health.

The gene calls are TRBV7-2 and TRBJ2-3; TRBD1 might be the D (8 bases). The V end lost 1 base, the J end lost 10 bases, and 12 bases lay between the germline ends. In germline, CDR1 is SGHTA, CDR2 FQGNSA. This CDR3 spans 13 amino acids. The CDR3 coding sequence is TGTGCCAGCAGCTTAGGGACAGGGAGGGCGCAGTATTTT. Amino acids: CASSLGTGRAQYF. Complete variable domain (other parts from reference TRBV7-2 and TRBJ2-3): GAGVSQSPSNKVTEKGKDVELRCDPISGHTALYWYRQSLGQGLEFLIYFQGNSAPDKSGLPSDRFSAERTGGSVSTLTIQRTQQEDSAVYLCASSLGTGRAQYFGPGTRLTVL.

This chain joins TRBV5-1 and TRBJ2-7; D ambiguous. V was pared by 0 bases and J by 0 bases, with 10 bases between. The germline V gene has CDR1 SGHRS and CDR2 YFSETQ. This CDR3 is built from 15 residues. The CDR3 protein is CASSLVADPSYEQYF. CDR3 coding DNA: TGCGCCAGCAGCTTGGTGGCCGACCCCTCCTACGAGCAGTACTTC.

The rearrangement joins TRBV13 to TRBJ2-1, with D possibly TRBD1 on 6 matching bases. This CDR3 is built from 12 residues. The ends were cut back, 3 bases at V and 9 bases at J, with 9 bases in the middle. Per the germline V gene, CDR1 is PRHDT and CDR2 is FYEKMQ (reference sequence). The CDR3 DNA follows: TGTGCCAGCAGCTTGGAAGGGGGTGAGCAGTTCTTC. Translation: CASSLEGGEQFF.

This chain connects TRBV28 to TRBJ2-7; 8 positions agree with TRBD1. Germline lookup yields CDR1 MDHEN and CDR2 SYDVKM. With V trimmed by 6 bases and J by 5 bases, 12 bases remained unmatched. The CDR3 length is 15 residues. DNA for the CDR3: TGTGCCAGCAGCCCCGCTGGGACAGGTTCCCACGAGCAGTACGTC. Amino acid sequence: CASSPAGTGSHEQYV.

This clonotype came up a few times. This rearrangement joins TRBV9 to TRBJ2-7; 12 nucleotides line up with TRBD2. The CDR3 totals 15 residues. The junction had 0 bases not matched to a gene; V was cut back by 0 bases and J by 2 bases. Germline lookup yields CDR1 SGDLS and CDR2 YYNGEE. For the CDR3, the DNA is TGTGCCAGCAGCGTAGCTAGCGGGAGGGCCTACGAGCAGTACTTC. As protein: CASSVASGRAYEQYF.

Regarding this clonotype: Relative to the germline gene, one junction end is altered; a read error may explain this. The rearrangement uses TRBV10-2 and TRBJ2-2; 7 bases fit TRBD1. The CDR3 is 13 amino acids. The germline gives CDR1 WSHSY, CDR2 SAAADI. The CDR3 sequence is CASRGQLTRELFF. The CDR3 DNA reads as TGCGCCAGCAGGGGACAGCTCACCCGGGAGCTGTTTTTT.

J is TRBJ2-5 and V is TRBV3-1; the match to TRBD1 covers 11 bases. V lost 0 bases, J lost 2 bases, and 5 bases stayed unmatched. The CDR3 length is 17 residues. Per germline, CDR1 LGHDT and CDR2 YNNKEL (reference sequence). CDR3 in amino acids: CASSQEWTGGPQETQYF. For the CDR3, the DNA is TGTGCCAGCAGCCAAGAGTGGACAGGGGGCCCTCAAGAGACCCAGTACTTC.

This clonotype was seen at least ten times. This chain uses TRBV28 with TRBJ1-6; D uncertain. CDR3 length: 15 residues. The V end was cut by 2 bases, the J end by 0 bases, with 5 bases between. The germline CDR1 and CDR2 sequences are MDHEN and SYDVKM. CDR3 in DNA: TGTGCCAGCAGTTTAGCGGGCTCCTATAATTCACCCCTCCACTTT. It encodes CASSLAGSYNSPLHF. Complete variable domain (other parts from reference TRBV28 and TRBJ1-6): DVKVTQSSRYLVKRTGEKVFLECVQDMDHENMFWYRQDPGLGLRLIYFSYDVKMKEKGDIPEGYSVSREKKERFSLILESASTNQTSMYLCASSLAGSYNSPLHFGNGTRLTVT.

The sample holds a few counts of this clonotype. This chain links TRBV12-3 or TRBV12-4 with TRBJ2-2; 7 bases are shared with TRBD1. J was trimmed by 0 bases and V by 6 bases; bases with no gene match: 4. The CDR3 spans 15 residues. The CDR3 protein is CASSDRAANTGELFF. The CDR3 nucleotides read TGTGCCAGCAGCGACAGGGCCGCGAACACCGGGGAGCTGTTTTTT.

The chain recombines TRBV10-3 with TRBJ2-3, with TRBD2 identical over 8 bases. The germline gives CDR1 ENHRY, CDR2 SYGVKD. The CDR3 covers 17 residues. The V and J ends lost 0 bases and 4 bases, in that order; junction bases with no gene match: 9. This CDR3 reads CAISESGQRGLSDTQYF. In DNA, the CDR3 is TGTGCCATCAGTGAGTCAGGGCAGCGGGGGCTTTCAGATACGCAGTATTTT.

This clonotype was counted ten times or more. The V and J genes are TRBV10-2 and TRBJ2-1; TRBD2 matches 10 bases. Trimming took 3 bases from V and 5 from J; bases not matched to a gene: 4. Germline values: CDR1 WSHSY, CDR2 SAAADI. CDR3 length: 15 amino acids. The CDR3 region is CASSDLAGAHNEQFF. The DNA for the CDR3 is TGCGCCAGCAGTGATCTAGCGGGGGCCCACAATGAGCAGTTCTTC.

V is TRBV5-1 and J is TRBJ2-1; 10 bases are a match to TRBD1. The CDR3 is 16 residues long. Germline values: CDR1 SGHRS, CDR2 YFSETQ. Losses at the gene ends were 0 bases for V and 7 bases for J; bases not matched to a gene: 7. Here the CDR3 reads CASSLGGQGNGNEQFF. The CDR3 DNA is TGCGCCAGCAGCTTGGGGGGACAGGGGAATGGGAATGAGCAGTTCTTC.

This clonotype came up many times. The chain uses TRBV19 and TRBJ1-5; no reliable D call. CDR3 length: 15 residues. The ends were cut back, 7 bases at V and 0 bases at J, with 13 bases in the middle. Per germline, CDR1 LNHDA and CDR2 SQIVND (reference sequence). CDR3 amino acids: CASTTTGYSNQPQHF. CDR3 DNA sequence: TGTGCCAGTACCACCACGGGTTATAGCAATCAGCCCCAGCATTTT.

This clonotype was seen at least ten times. This CDR3 reads CASSLAHRSYEQYV. The CDR3 DNA follows: TGTGCCAGCAGTTTGGCCCACAGATCCTACGAGCAGTACGTC. The chain joins TRBV28 to TRBJ2-7; D is unresolved. The CDR3 contains 14 residues. V was clipped by 3 bases and J by 1 base, with 10 bases between them. The germline gives CDR1 MDHEN, CDR2 SYDVKM.

The CDR3 DNA reads TGCAGCGTTGACGGGCGACAGGCCGGAGGGGCCCAGTACTTC. As protein: CSVDGRQAGGAQYF. The rearrangement uses TRBV29-1 and TRBJ2-5; D tentatively reads TRBD1 or TRBD2 (6 bases each). There are 14 residues in the CDR3. Germline-derived CDR1 and CDR2 are SQVTM and ANQGSEA. The germline V and J ends were trimmed by 3 bases and 9 bases, with 20 bases remaining between them.

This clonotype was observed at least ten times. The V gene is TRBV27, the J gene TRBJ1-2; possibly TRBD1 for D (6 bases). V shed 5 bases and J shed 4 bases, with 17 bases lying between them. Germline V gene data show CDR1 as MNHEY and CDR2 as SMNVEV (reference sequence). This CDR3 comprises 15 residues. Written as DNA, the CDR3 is TGTGCCAGCAGTCCTCGAGACAGGCCGATCTATGGCTACACCTTC. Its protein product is CASSPRDRPIYGYTF.

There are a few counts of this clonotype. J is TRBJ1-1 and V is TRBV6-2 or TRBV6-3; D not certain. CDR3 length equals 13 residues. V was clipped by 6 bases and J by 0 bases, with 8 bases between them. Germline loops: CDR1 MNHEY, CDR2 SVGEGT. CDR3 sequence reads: CASRKQMNTEAFF. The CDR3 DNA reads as TGTGCCAGCAGAAAACAGATGAACACTGAAGCTTTCTTT.

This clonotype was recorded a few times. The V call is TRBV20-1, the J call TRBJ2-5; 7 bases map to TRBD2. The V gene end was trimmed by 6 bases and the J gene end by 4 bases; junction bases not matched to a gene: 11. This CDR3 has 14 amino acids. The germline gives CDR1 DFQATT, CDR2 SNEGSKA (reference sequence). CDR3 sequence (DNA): TGCAGTGCGACGACTAGCCCCGGGGGAGAGACCCAGTACTTC. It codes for CSATTSPGGETQYF.

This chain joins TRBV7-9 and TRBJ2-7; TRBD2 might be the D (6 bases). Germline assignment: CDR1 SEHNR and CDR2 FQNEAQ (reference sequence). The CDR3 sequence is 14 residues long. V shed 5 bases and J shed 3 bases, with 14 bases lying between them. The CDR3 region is CASSPVEGLYEQYF. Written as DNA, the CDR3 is TGTGCCAGCAGCCCCGTGGAGGGTCTCTACGAGCAGTACTTC.

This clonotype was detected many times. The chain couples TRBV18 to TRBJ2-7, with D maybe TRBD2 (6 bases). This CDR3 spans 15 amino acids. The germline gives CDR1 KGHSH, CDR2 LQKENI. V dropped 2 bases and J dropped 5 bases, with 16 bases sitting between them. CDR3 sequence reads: CASSPYGGLPHEQYF. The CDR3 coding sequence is TGTGCCAGCTCACCATACGGGGGTTTACCCCACGAGCAGTACTTC.

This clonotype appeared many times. For the CDR3, the DNA is TGTGCCAGCAGTTTAGGGACCTACGAGCAGTACGTC. As protein: CASSLGTYEQYV. The chain uses TRBV11-2 and TRBJ2-7; D is uncertain. This CDR3 contains 12 residues. The germline gives CDR1 SGHAT, CDR2 FQNNGV.

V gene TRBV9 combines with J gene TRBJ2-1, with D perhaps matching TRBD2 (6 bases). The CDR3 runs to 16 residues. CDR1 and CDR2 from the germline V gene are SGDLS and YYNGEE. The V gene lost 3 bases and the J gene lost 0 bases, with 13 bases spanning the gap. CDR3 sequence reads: CASSEAGSNSYNEQFF. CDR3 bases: TGTGCCAGCAGCGAAGCCGGGAGCAACTCCTACAATGAGCAGTTCTTC.

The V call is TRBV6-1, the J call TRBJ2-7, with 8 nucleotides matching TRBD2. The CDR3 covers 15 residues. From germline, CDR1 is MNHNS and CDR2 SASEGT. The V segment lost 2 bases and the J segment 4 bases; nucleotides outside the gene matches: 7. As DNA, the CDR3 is TGTGCCAGCAGTGAAAGGGAGCGGGGGACATACGAGCAGTACTTC. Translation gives CASSERERGTYEQYF.

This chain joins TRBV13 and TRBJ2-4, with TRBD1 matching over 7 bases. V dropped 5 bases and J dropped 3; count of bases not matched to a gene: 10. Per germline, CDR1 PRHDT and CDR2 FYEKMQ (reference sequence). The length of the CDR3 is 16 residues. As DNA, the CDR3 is TGTGCCAGCAGCCTCAGACAGGGTAGGGACAAAAACATTCAGTACTTC. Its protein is CASSLRQGRDKNIQYF.

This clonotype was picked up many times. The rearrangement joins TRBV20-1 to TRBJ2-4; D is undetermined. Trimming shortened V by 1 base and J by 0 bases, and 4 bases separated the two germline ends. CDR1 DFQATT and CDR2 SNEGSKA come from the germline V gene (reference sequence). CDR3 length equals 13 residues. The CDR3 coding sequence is TGCAGTGCTAGAGTTGAAGCCAAAAACATTCAGTACTTC. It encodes CSARVEAKNIQYF.

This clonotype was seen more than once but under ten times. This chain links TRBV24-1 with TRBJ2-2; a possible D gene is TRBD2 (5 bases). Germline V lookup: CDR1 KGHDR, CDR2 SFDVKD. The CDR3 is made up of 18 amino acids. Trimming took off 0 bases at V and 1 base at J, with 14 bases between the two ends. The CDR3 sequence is CATSDLEGKGMNTGELFF. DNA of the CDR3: TGTGCCACCAGTGATTTGGAGGGAAAAGGGATGAACACCGGGGAGCTGTTTTTT.

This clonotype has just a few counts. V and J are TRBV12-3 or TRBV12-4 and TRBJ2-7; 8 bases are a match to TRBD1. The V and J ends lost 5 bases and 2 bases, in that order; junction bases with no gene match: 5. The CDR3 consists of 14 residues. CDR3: CASSRDRQTYEQYV. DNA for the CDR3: TGTGCCAGCAGTAGGGACAGGCAAACCTACGAGCAGTACGTC.

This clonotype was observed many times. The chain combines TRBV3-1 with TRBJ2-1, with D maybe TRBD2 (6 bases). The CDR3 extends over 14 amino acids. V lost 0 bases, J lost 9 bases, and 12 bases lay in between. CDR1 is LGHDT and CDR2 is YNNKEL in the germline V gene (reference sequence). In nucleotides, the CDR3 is TGTGCCAGCAGCCAAGATGGGGTAGCGGCTGAGCAGTTCTTC. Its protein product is CASSQDGVAAEQFF.

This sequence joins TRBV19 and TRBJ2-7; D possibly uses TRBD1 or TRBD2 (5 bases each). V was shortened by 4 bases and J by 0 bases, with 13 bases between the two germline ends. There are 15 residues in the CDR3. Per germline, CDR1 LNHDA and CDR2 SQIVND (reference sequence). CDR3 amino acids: CASSTVGTSSYEQYF. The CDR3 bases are TGTGCCAGTAGTACGGTGGGGACGAGCTCCTACGAGCAGTACTTC.

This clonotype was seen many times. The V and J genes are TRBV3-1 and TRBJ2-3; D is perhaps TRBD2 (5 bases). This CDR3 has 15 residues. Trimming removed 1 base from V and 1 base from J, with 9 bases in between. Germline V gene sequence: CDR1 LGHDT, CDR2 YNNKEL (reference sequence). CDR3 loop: CASSQGGAGTDTQYF. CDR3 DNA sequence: TGTGCCAGCAGCCAAGGAGGAGCGGGCACAGATACGCAGTATTTT.

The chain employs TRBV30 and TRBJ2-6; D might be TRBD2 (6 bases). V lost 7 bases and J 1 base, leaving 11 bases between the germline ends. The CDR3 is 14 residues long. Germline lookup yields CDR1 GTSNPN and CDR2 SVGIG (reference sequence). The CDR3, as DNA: TGTGCCTACACCGGGGGTTCTGGGGCCAACGTCCTGACTTTC. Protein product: CAYTGGSGANVLTF.